The rows below give T cell receptor beta chains drawn from one sample of a study of blood T cells in healthy people across ages. TCRdb reprocessed the 5' RACE reads via MiXCR and lists one record per CDR3 protein. The table shows 600,000 to 800,000 distinct CDR3 sequences, with approximately 52% occurring only once. Sequencing input: blood. The receptors derive from an elderly woman in good health. The CDR3 runs from the conserved cysteine through the conserved F or W. The order of the fields is V gene, D gene, clone size, J gene, CDR3 DNA, CDR3 protein. D genes are given only for firm matches. Clone size appears in some rows only: once, few, many, or a class for an expanded clone.

v_gene: TRBV9
d_gene: TRBD2
abundance: NA
j_gene: TRBJ2-1
CDR3nt: TGTGCCAGCAGCGTAGCTACTAGCGGTGTAGAGTTCTTC
CDR3aa: CASSVATSGVEFF

v_gene: TRBV7-9
d_gene: NA
abundance: few
j_gene: TRBJ2-7
CDR3nt: TGTGCCAGCAGCTTACCCGGGACCCCCGACGAGCAGTACTTC
CDR3aa: CASSLPGTPDEQYF

v_gene: TRBV6-5
d_gene: NA
abundance: NA
j_gene: TRBJ2-7
CDR3nt: TGTGCCAGCAGTTGGTCCAGGCTGGAGGAGCAGTACTTC
CDR3aa: CASSWSRLEEQYF

v_gene: TRBV7-2
d_gene: NA
abundance: few
j_gene: TRBJ2-7
CDR3nt: TGTGCCAGCAGCTGGGGGGCCTACGAGCAGTACTTC
CDR3aa: CASSWGAYEQYF

v_gene: TRBV12-3/TRBV12-4
d_gene: NA
abundance: NA
j_gene: TRBJ1-4
CDR3nt: TGTGCCAGCAGCTGGGCGGGCAGGGGCGGTGAAAAACTGTTTTTT
CDR3aa: CASSWAGRGGEKLFF

v_gene: TRBV29-1
d_gene: NA
abundance: few
j_gene: TRBJ2-6
CDR3nt: TGCAGCGTTGAGTCCCCCCCTGGGGCCAACGTCCTGACTTTC
CDR3aa: CSVESPPGANVLTF

v_gene: TRBV7-3
d_gene: NA
abundance: NA
j_gene: TRBJ1-1
CDR3nt: TGTGCCAGCAGCTCCCGCCCGATGACAGAAATGAACACTGAAGCTTTCTTT
CDR3aa: CASSSRPMTEMNTEAFF

v_gene: TRBV7-2
d_gene: TRBD2
abundance: few
j_gene: TRBJ2-3
CDR3nt: TGTGCCAGCAGCCGGGGGGGAGCGGGAACCACAGATACGCAGTATTTT
CDR3aa: CASSRGGAGTTDTQYF

v_gene: TRBV29-1
d_gene: TRBD1
abundance: NA
j_gene: TRBJ2-5
CDR3nt: TGCAGCGTTGGACTGGGACAGGGAGTGGAAGAGACCCAGTACTTC
CDR3aa: CSVGLGQGVEETQYF

v_gene: TRBV18
d_gene: NA
abundance: few
j_gene: TRBJ1-5
CDR3nt: TGTGCCAGCTCACCGAGTAGGGGGAATCAGCCCCAGCATTTT
CDR3aa: CASSPSRGNQPQHF

v_gene: TRBV5-1
d_gene: NA
abundance: few
j_gene: TRBJ1-5
CDR3nt: TGCGCCAGCAGTCGGGGGGTTGGTAGCAATCAGCCCCAGCATTTT
CDR3aa: CASSRGVGSNQPQHF

v_gene: TRBV18
d_gene: NA
abundance: many
j_gene: TRBJ2-1
CDR3nt: TGTGCCAGCTCACCACGTCCGCCAGAGCAGTTCTTC
CDR3aa: CASSPRPPEQFF

v_gene: TRBV5-1
d_gene: TRBD1
abundance: NA
j_gene: TRBJ2-2
CDR3nt: TGCGCCAGCGGCCTTCAGACAGGGCTGAACACCGGGGAGCTGTTTTTT
CDR3aa: CASGLQTGLNTGELFF

v_gene: TRBV14
d_gene: NA
abundance: NA
j_gene: TRBJ2-1
CDR3nt: TGTGCCAGCAGCCTGGCAGTCAGTAGGATGCTCTACAATGAGCAGTTCTTC
CDR3aa: CASSLAVSRMLYNEQFF

v_gene: TRBV10-3
d_gene: NA
abundance: once
j_gene: TRBJ1-2
CDR3nt: TGTGCCAGCAGTGACATCTATGGCTACACCTTC
CDR3aa: CASSDIYGYTF

v_gene: TRBV20-1
d_gene: NA
abundance: NA
j_gene: TRBJ2-1
CDR3nt: TGCAGTGCTAGGATGGGGGGCACTCGCTCCTACAATGAGCAGTTCTTC
CDR3aa: CSARMGGTRSYNEQFF

v_gene: TRBV29-1
d_gene: NA
abundance: NA
j_gene: TRBJ1-2
CDR3nt: TGCAGCGTTGTGACAGGAACAACTAACTATGGCTACACCTTC
CDR3aa: CSVVTGTTNYGYTF

v_gene: TRBV7-3
d_gene: TRBD1
abundance: many
j_gene: TRBJ2-1
CDR3nt: TGTGCCAGCAGCCCCGACAGGGGGGTCAATGAGCAGTTCTTC
CDR3aa: CASSPDRGVNEQFF

v_gene: TRBV5-1
d_gene: NA
abundance: many
j_gene: TRBJ2-7
CDR3nt: TGCGCCAGCAGCTTGGCGGCAGCCAACTCCTACGAGCAGTACTTC
CDR3aa: CASSLAAANSYEQYF

v_gene: TRBV4-2
d_gene: NA
abundance: few
j_gene: TRBJ2-2
CDR3nt: TGTGCCAGCAGCCAACCCATTGACGGCGGGAACGGGGAGCTGTTTTTT
CDR3aa: CASSQPIDGGNGELFF

v_gene: TRBV18
d_gene: NA
abundance: few
j_gene: TRBJ2-7
CDR3nt: TGTGCCAGCTCACCATCTAGCGAGGAAGGGAATGAGCAGTACTTC
CDR3aa: CASSPSSEEGNEQYF

v_gene: TRBV20-1
d_gene: NA
abundance: many
j_gene: TRBJ2-1
CDR3nt: TGCAGTGCTGTCGGGGAAGGGGGACATAATGAGCAGTTCTTC
CDR3aa: CSAVGEGGHNEQFF

v_gene: TRBV27
d_gene: NA
abundance: few
j_gene: TRBJ1-5
CDR3nt: TGTGCCAGCACCAACCTATCCGGCAGTAGCAATCAGCCCCAGCATTTT
CDR3aa: CASTNLSGSSNQPQHF

v_gene: TRBV12-3/TRBV12-4
d_gene: TRBD2
abundance: many
j_gene: TRBJ2-1
CDR3nt: TGTGCCAGCAGTTTAAAGGCTCGGCTAGCGGGGATCAATGAGCAGTTCTTC
CDR3aa: CASSLKARLAGINEQFF